The rows below give T cell receptor beta chains drawn from one sample of a study of cytomegalovirus exposure and HLA in healthy donors. The data were produced by immunoSEQ multiplex PCR, yet TCRdb's version contains in-frame clones alone and is incomplete. This repertoire shows fewer than 60,000 clones, roughly 93% found once; its top ten account for 1.5% to 2%. The source material was PBMCs. These TCRs come from a woman aged 18-29 years in good health and CMV-seropositive. The CDR3 runs from the conserved cysteine through the conserved F or W. D genes are given only for firm matches. Not all rows give a size; the values are once, few, many and, for expanded clones, a class.

TRBV18	NA	TRBD1	TRBJ2-7	CASSPTLTGGSYEQYF	TGTGCCAGCTCACCGACTCTGACAGGGGGTTCCTACGAGCAGTACTTC
TRBV29-1	NA	TRBD2	TRBJ2-5	CSYGGLAGMETQYF	TGCAGCTACGGGGGCCTAGCGGGGATGGAGACCCAGTACTTC
TRBV4-3	NA	NA	TRBJ1-6	CASSQEAGDRSNSPLHF	TGCGCCAGCAGCCAAGAGGCAGGGGACCGATCTAATTCACCCCTCCACTTT
TRBV4-1	NA	TRBD1	TRBJ1-6	CASSRLGTEYNSPLHF	TGCGCCAGCAGCCGCCTCGGGACAGAATATAATTCACCCCTCCACTTT
TRBV9	NA	NA	TRBJ2-3	CASSVGGSTDTQYF	TGTGCCAGCAGCGTAGGAGGAAGCACAGATACGCAGTATTTT
TRBV19	NA	TRBD1	TRBJ2-7	CASSNRQGPYEQYF	TGTGCCAGTAGTAACCGACAGGGTCCCTACGAGCAGTACTTC
TRBV19	NA	NA	TRBJ1-2	CASEGGAKLYGYTF	TGTGCCAGCGAGGGGGGGGCGAAGCTCTATGGCTACACCTTC
TRBV10-3	NA	TRBD1	TRBJ1-6	CAIRGTGATYNSPLHF	TGTGCCATCAGGGGGACAGGAGCTACCTATAATTCACCCCTCCACTTT
TRBV2	few	TRBD1	TRBJ2-7	CASKDRGYYEQYF	TGTGCCAGTAAGGACAGGGGCTACTACGAGCAGTACTTC
TRBV4-3	NA	NA	TRBJ2-2	CASSQEQGFTGELFF	TGCGCCAGCAGCCAAGAGCAGGGGTTCACCGGGGAGCTGTTTTTT
TRBV28	NA	NA	TRBJ1-5	CASRQDSNQPQHF	TGTGCCAGCAGGCAGGATAGCAATCAGCCCCAGCATTTT
TRBV9	once	TRBD1	TRBJ1-1	CASSPKDRGYTEAFF	TGTGCCAGCAGCCCAAAGGACAGGGGTTACACTGAAGCTTTCTTT
TRBV28	NA	NA	TRBJ2-6	CASTPEGFGANVLTF	TGTGCCAGCACTCCCGAGGGCTTTGGGGCCAACGTCCTGACTTTC
TRBV5-1	NA	TRBD1	TRBJ1-2	CASKTGDRGLYGYTF	TGCGCCAGCAAAACCGGGGACAGGGGACTCTATGGCTACACCTTC
TRBV7-9	NA	NA	TRBJ1-5	CASSLGTSNQPQHF	TGTGCCAGCAGCTTAGGGACAAGCAATCAGCCCCAGCATTTT
TRBV19	NA	TRBD1	TRBJ1-5	CASSIPLPGQLNQPQHF	TGTGCCAGTAGTATCCCCCTTCCGGGACAGCTCAATCAGCCCCAGCATTTT
TRBV4-1	NA	TRBD1	TRBJ2-7	CASSRGQGPSYEQYF	TGCGCCAGCAGCCGAGGACAGGGGCCTTCCTACGAGCAGTACTTC
TRBV28	NA	TRBD1	TRBJ1-6	CASSRTGGYNSPLHF	TGTGCCAGCAGTAGAACAGGGGGCTATAATTCACCCCTCCACTTT
TRBV29-1	NA	TRBD2	TRBJ2-1	CSVVGSGGANEQFF	TGCAGCGTTGTGGGTAGCGGGGGGGCGAATGAGCAGTTCTTC
TRBV29-1	NA	TRBD1	TRBJ2-1	CSVEGQAKNNEQFF	TGCAGCGTTGAGGGACAGGCAAAAAACAATGAGCAGTTCTTC
TRBV18	NA	NA	TRBJ2-3	CASSPNLAGTDTQYF	TGTGCCAGCTCACCAAATCTAGCCGGCACAGATACGCAGTATTTT
TRBV7-2	NA	TRBD2	TRBJ2-3	CASSLVAGGPGDTQYF	TGTGCCAGCAGCTTAGTAGCGGGGGGGCCGGGAGATACGCAGTATTTT
TRBV5-6	NA	NA	TRBJ1-1	CASSSLGRWGGSNTEAFF	TGTGCCAGCAGCTCCTTGGGACGGTGGGGGGGGTCGAACACTGAAGCTTTCTTT
TRBV5-1	NA	TRBD1	TRBJ2-7	CASSEGQATYEQYF	TGCGCCAGCAGCGAGGGACAGGCAACCTACGAGCAGTACTTC
TRBV4-2	NA	TRBD2	TRBJ2-1	CASSQADSGGGQFF	TGTGCCAGCAGCCAAGCAGATTCTGGCGGGGGGCAGTTCTTC
TRBV27	NA	NA	TRBJ2-1	CASSRTGSFNEQFF	TGTGCCAGCAGTCGAACAGGGTCTTTCAATGAGCAGTTCTTC
TRBV27	once	TRBD1	TRBJ2-7	CASSLLDRGHEQYF	TGTGCCAGCAGTTTATTGGACAGGGGGCACGAGCAGTACTTC
TRBV2	once	TRBD2	TRBJ2-1	CASSEIGRGAYNEQFF	TGTGCCAGCAGTGAAATTGGACGGGGGGCCTACAATGAGCAGTTCTTC
TRBV18	NA	TRBD1	TRBJ1-4	CASSQTSGGTDEKLFF	TGTGCCAGCTCGCAGACCTCAGGGGGGACGGATGAAAAACTGTTTTTT
TRBV6-5	NA	NA	TRBJ1-1	CASSQGNTEAFF	TGTGCCAGCAGCCAGGGGAACACTGAAGCTTTCTTT
TRBV23-1	NA	TRBD2	TRBJ2-1	CASSQSRTGGNEQFF	TGCGCCAGCAGTCAATCGAGGACGGGAGGCAATGAGCAGTTCTTC